What follows describes a single TCR beta chain. The sample is drawn from a study of blood T cell repertoires in COVID-19. Study in general: Acute and convalescent COVID-19 samples came from the United States, Italy and Spain. Sources were T cells, B-cell-depleted T cells, or PBMCs; the material itself was cDNA or gDNA.

The trim removed 1 base at V and 1 base at J, leaving 6 bases unmatched. CDR1 is LGHDT and CDR2 is YNNKEL in the germline V gene (reference sequence). The CDR3 is made up of 17 amino acids. Authors' data handling: Scientists estimated how many nucleated cells there were by amplifying reference gene primers. Libraries were prepared by immunoSEQ multiplex PCR; TCRdb keeps only in-frame clonotypes and omits some of them. V, J and clone size derive from that table, while D and trimming were established from the DNA sequence. This sample has about 140,000 clones, with 86% found just once. The rearrangement joins TRBV3-1 (or the pseudogene TRBV3-2) to TRBJ2-3; 9 positions match TRBD1. Material for sequencing was peripheral blood. This sequence was found in a woman in her fifties or sixties with acute or convalescent COVID-19. This chain's CDR3 is CASSQGGRTGGTDTQYF. As DNA, the CDR3 is TGTGCCAGCAGCCAAGGGGGGAGGACAGGGGGCACAGATACGCAGTATTTT.